Below are 19 T cell receptor beta chains sequenced from a single sample in a study of blood T cell repertoires in COVID-19. Here immunoSEQ multiplex PCR was the method, and the copy in TCRdb shows in-frame clones only, minus some. Here the sample spans approximately 67,000 clones, approximately 82% being singletons. Sample: peripheral blood. The receptor set was obtained from a man in his sixties with acute or convalescent COVID-19.

The V call is TRBV10-3, the J call TRBJ1-3; D is perhaps TRBD1 (6 bases). This CDR3 is 14 amino acids long. V was shortened by 5 bases and J by 8 bases, with 16 bases between the two germline ends. The germline V gene has CDR1 ENHRY and CDR2 SYGVKD. The CDR3 spells CAISSDRSEDTIYF. The DNA for the CDR3 is TGTGCCATCAGTTCCGACAGGTCTGAGGACACCATATATTTT.

The rearrangement joins TRBV5-4 to TRBJ2-1; D uncertain. V lost 0 bases and J 8 bases, leaving 9 bases between the germline ends. CDR1 is SGHNT, CDR2 YYREEE, per germline (reference sequence). This CDR3 comprises 13 residues. The CDR3 DNA reads TGTGCCAGCAGCTTGGATCGGGTCCATGAGCAGTTCTTC. Protein sequence: CASSLDRVHEQFF. Drawing the rest from reference TRBV5-4 and TRBJ2-1, the complete variable domain is ETGVTQSPTHLIKTRGQQVTLRCSSQSGHNTVSWYQQALGQGPQFIFQYYREEENGRGNFPPRFSGLQFPNYSSELNVNALELDDSALYLCASSLDRVHEQFFGPGTRLTVL.

The CDR3 sequence: CASRRTGFNEQFF. The CDR3 bases are TGTGCCAGCAGGAGGACAGGGTTCAATGAGCAGTTCTTC. The V call is TRBV5-6, the J call TRBJ2-1, with 8 bases identical to TRBD1. The V segment lost 5 bases and the J segment 6 bases; nucleotides outside the gene matches: 4. Germline loops: CDR1 SGHDT, CDR2 YYEEEE. The CDR3 sequence is 13 residues long.

The rearrangement uses TRBV7-2 and TRBJ2-3; D perhaps matches TRBD2 (6 bases). The CDR3 consists of 16 residues. Germline CDR1 is SGHTA and CDR2 is FQGNSA. The ends were cut back, 2 bases at V and 4 bases at J, with 16 bases in the middle. CDR3 in amino acids: CASSLSGASVADTQYF. The CDR3 DNA reads as TGTGCCAGCAGCTTATCTGGGGCTAGCGTCGCAGATACGCAGTATTTT.

This clone was seen more than once but under ten times. J is TRBJ1-1 and V is TRBV19; 10 nucleotides match TRBD1. The V segment lost 4 bases and the J segment 9 bases; nucleotides outside the gene matches: 14. Germline loops: CDR1 LNHDA, CDR2 SQIVND (reference sequence). The CDR3 runs to 16 residues. The CDR3: CASSTTSPRTGGKAFF. The CDR3 region has the DNA TGTGCCAGTAGTACCACTTCTCCCCGGACAGGGGGGAAAGCTTTCTTT.

The chain recombines TRBV10-3 with TRBJ1-5; no clear D. Trimming took 0 bases from V and 9 from J, leaving 12 bases between them. The CDR3 runs to 14 residues. The germline gives CDR1 ENHRY, CDR2 SYGVKD. In nucleotides, the CDR3 is TGTGCCATCAGTGAGTCCTTACAGAAGCCGCCCCAGCATTTT. Amino acid sequence: CAISESLQKPPQHF.

The chain is built from TRBV6-2 or TRBV6-3 and TRBJ2-1; 12 positions agree with TRBD2. With 6 bases clipped from V and 3 bases from J, the junction kept 6 bases outside the gene matches. Germline-derived CDR1 and CDR2 are MNHEY and SVGEGT. This CDR3 is built from 16 residues. CDR3 protein: CASRPSGGGYYNEQFF. The CDR3 DNA reads TGTGCCAGCAGGCCTAGCGGGGGGGGCTACTACAATGAGCAGTTCTTC.

The rearrangement joins TRBV25-1 to TRBJ1-1; a weak D match, TRBD1 (5 bases). The CDR3 has 15 residues. Trimming shortened V by 4 bases and J by 0 bases, and 12 bases separated the two germline ends. Germline CDR1 is MGHDK and CDR2 is SYGVNS. The CDR3 coding sequence is TGTGCCAGCAGTGGCAGACAGCCAATGAACACTGAAGCTTTCTTT. This codes for CASSGRQPMNTEAFF.

The chain combines TRBV11-2 with TRBJ2-3; TRBD2 aligns across 7 bases. The V and J ends lost 6 bases and 4 bases, in that order; junction bases with no gene match: 10. The CDR3 is 15 amino acids. CDR1 is SGHAT, CDR2 FQNNGV, per germline. CDR3 DNA sequence: TGTGCCAGCAGTGGACGGGGAGGGGAGGCAGATACGCAGTATTTT. Translated, it gives CASSGRGGEADTQYF.

V and J are TRBV2 and TRBJ2-4; 9 positions agree with TRBD1. V shed 5 bases and J 0 bases; nucleotides not matched to a gene: 14. The germline gives CDR1 SNHLY, CDR2 FYNNEI. The CDR3 covers 19 residues. For the CDR3, the DNA is TGTGCCAGCAGTCCCACCGGGACAGGGTCCCCCATAGCCAAAAACATTCAGTACTTC. This gives the protein CASSPTGTGSPIAKNIQYF.

The V and J genes are TRBV6-4 and TRBJ2-7; D perhaps matches TRBD1 (6 bases). Trimming stripped 10 bases from V and 0 bases from J, with 16 bases between. Germline V gives CDR1 MRHNA, CDR2 SNTAGT. CDR3 length equals 14 residues. CDR3 DNA: TGTGCCACCCTACCTGGACAGTCCTCCTACGAGCAGTACGTC. This gives the protein CATLPGQSSYEQYV.

The chain uses TRBV12-3 or TRBV12-4 and TRBJ1-2; weak D call: TRBD1 (6 bases). Trimming pared 5 bases from V and 4 bases from J, leaving 11 bases between. The CDR3 contains 13 residues. The CDR3 nucleotides are TGTGCCAGCAGTATTACAGGGACCTATGGCTACACCTTC. Residues: CASSITGTYGYTF.

This chain uses TRBV19 with TRBJ1-4; D is possibly TRBD1 (6 bases). This CDR3 region has 14 residues. The V and J ends lost 11 bases and 10 bases respectively, with 23 bases between them. The germline CDR1 and CDR2 sequences are LNHDA and SQIVND (reference sequence). For the CDR3, the DNA is TGTGCCGCCCGCGAGCAGACAGGCGGCGGAAAACTGTTTTTT. Its protein product is CAAREQTGGGKLFF.

The chain combines TRBV11-2 with TRBJ2-3; a weak D match, TRBD2 (7 bases). V was pared by 6 bases and J by 6 bases, with 16 bases between. This CDR3 region has 14 residues. Germline CDR1 SGHAT, CDR2 FQNNGV. The CDR3 DNA is TGTGCCAGCAGTTTGGGGGGGCCCTCTGATACGCAGTATTTT. Its translation is CASSLGGPSDTQYF.

V is TRBV2 and J is TRBJ2-1, with TRBD2 identical over 15 bases. The V and J ends lost 6 bases and 9 bases, in that order; junction bases with no gene match: 6. Germline assignment: CDR1 SNHLY and CDR2 FYNNEI. This CDR3 spans 15 amino acids. The CDR3 coding sequence is TGTGCCAGCAGCGGACTAGCGGGGGGGCCTGGTGAGCAGTTCTTC. Amino acid sequence: CASSGLAGGPGEQFF.

The CDR3: CASSFGTGTGEQYF. The CDR3 DNA reads as TGTGCCAGCAGCTTCGGGACAGGGACGGGCGAGCAGTACTTC. The genes are TRBV5-6 and TRBJ2-7, with 9 bases identical to TRBD1. Trimming removed 2 bases from V and 6 bases from J; junction bases left unmatched: 6. This CDR3 is built from 14 residues. CDR1 and CDR2 from the germline V gene are SGHDT and YYEEEE.

This clone was recorded only once. The rearrangement joins TRBV7-9 to TRBJ1-1; D is uncertain. The CDR3 length is 15 residues. The V gene lost 4 bases and the J gene lost 6 bases, with 18 bases spanning the gap. The germline CDR1 and CDR2 sequences are SEHNR and FQNEAQ (reference sequence). CDR3 in DNA: TGTGCCAGCAGCTGGGCAAGGGAGTTCAAGCCTGAAGCTTTCTTT. Protein sequence: CASSWAREFKPEAFF. The full variable domain, completed using reference TRBV7-9 and TRBJ1-1, is DTGVSQNPRHKITKRGQNVTFRCDPISEHNRLYWYRQTLGQGPEFLTYFQNEAQLEKSRLLSDRFSAERPKGSFSTLEIQRTEQGDSAMYLCASSWAREFKPEAFFGQGTRLTVV.

The gene calls are TRBV4-1 and TRBJ1-1; no definite D call. Germline-derived CDR1 and CDR2 are MGHRA and YSYEKL. This CDR3 is 13 amino acids long. V shed 4 bases and J shed 5 bases, with 11 bases lying between them. CDR3 sequence: CASSPTSWTEAFF. The CDR3 nucleotides are TGCGCCAGCAGCCCGACAAGTTGGACTGAAGCTTTCTTT.

The CDR3 DNA is TGTGCCAGCAGCTTCGCGGCGGGGGCCGCTATTGGGGTCCAGTACTTC. It specifies CASSFAAGAAIGVQYF. The V gene is TRBV5-4, the J gene TRBJ2-5; D is possibly TRBD2 (7 bases). The germline CDR1 and CDR2 sequences are SGHNT and YYREEE (reference sequence). The CDR3 has 16 residues. V lost 2 bases and J 10 bases, leaving 24 bases between the germline ends.